The 10 T cell receptor beta chains below all came from one sample that was sequenced in a study of CD8 T cells in Susac syndrome. Random hexamers were used to reverse transcribe an amount of roughly 0.45 to 1 ug RNA. A single record per CDR3 protein comes from TCRdb applying MiXCR to the immunoSEQ multiplex PCR reads. The sample lists hundreds of thousands of distinct CDR3 sequences; around 85% were seen once. Sequences were obtained from CD8+ T cells from PBMCs. The receptors derive from a human donor with multiple sclerosis.

The rearrangement joins TRBV5-4 to TRBJ2-7; 9 bases agree with TRBD1. The CDR3 runs to 16 residues. J gave up 3 bases and V 4 bases, and 11 bases lay outside the gene matches. Germline values: CDR1 SGHNT, CDR2 YYREEE (reference sequence). The CDR3 DNA reads TGTGCCAGCAGCCATGGGGACAGGGATGTAAGCTACGAGCAGTACTTC. It specifies CASSHGDRDVSYEQYF.

The V call is TRBV4-1, the J call TRBJ1-1; the D gene is possibly TRBD1 (6 bases). The V and J ends lost 3 bases and 1 base respectively, with 9 bases between them. The CDR3 contains 14 residues. Germline loops: CDR1 MGHRA, CDR2 YSYEKL. The CDR3 is CASSQQDRNTEAFF. The DNA of the CDR3 is TGCGCCAGCAGCCAGCAGGACAGGAACACTGAAGCTTTCTTT.

The chain uses TRBV12-3 or TRBV12-4 and TRBJ2-3; D gene unclear. The germline V and J ends were trimmed by 7 bases and 4 bases, with 9 bases remaining between them. This CDR3 region has 12 residues. The CDR3: CASTPGPDTQYF. Here the CDR3 DNA reads TGTGCCAGCACTCCAGGACCAGATACGCAGTATTTT.

J is TRBJ2-1 and V is TRBV20-1, with 7 bases identical to TRBD2. The ends lost 6 bases at V and 0 bases at J; junction bases unmatched: 8. Germline CDR1 reads DFQATT; CDR2 reads SNEGSKA (reference sequence). The length of the CDR3 is 15 residues. CDR3 sequence (DNA): TGCAGTGCCCCCGGGATAGCGGGCTCCTACAATGAGCAGTTCTTC. This codes for CSAPGIAGSYNEQFF.

The gene calls are TRBV4-2 and TRBJ1-1; TRBD1 is a possible D gene (5 bases). This CDR3 spans 15 amino acids. CDR1 LGHNA and CDR2 YNFKEQ come from the germline V gene. Trimming pared 2 bases from V and 4 bases from J, leaving 14 bases between. CDR3 region: CASSQTGERGTEAFF. CDR3 bases: TGTGCCAGCAGCCAAACGGGAGAAAGGGGCACTGAAGCTTTCTTT.

The V call is TRBV4-1, the J call TRBJ2-3; 9 bases fit TRBD1. This CDR3 has 16 amino acids. Germline assignment: CDR1 MGHRA and CDR2 YSYEKL. J lost 4 bases, V lost 3 bases, and 8 bases had no gene match. The CDR3 DNA reads TGCGCCAGCAGCCACCCGACAGGGGGGGAGGCAGATACGCAGTATTTT. Translation: CASSHPTGGEADTQYF.

V and J are TRBV9 and TRBJ2-5, with D possibly being TRBD1 (6 bases). V was clipped by 0 bases and J by 4 bases, with 13 bases between them. The CDR3 is 15 residues long. Germline V CDR1 and CDR2: SGDLS, YYNGEE. CDR3 in amino acids: CASSVAQGKGETQYF. The CDR3 nucleotides read TGTGCCAGCAGCGTAGCACAGGGTAAGGGAGAGACCCAGTACTTC.

The chain has TRBV27 and TRBJ2-2, with 7 bases fitting TRBD1. CDR3 size: 15 residues. V lost 7 bases and J lost 2; bases outside the gene matches: 7. Per the germline V gene, CDR1 is MNHEY and CDR2 is SMNVEV (reference sequence). The CDR3 here is CASTLGTDNTGELFF. The CDR3, as DNA: TGTGCCAGCACCCTAGGGACAGACAACACCGGGGAGCTGTTTTTT.

The chain combines TRBV29-1 with TRBJ2-7, with a possible D match to TRBD1 (5 bases). Germline V gene lookup returns CDR1 SQVTM and CDR2 ANQGSEA. The CDR3 has 14 amino acids. V shed 2 bases and J shed 1 base, with 12 bases lying between them. The CDR3 DNA follows: TGCAGCGTTGAACTCTTCAGGGAATCCTACGAGCAGTACTTC. Translation: CSVELFRESYEQYF.

The CDR3 protein is CASSVGEMGHEQYF. CDR3 in DNA: TGTGCCAGCAGCGTAGGGGAAATGGGTCACGAGCAGTACTTC. The chain couples TRBV9 to TRBJ2-7; D is undetermined. Trimming cost V 0 bases and J 5 bases, with 12 bases left between them. CDR3 length equals 14 residues. Germline V gene data show CDR1 as SGDLS and CDR2 as YYNGEE.